One and the same sample provided the 13 T cell receptor beta chains below, sequenced in a study of CD8+ T cells in alopecia areata. Following extraction, RNA underwent reverse transcription to cDNA, which served as the sequencing template. Measured with immunoSEQ multiplex PCR; TCRdb has only the in-frame clones, and not every one. The profile covers more than 150,000 clones, with 50% to 60% appearing a single time and approximately 3.4% taken by the ten largest. Indicated treatment: oral pan-JAK inhibitor, 5-10 mg twice daily. This specimen consisted of CD4+ T cells sorted from blood, obtained at week 4, from a patient treated with tofacitinib. These receptors all come from a human donor with alopecia areata.

The V call is TRBV10-3, the J call TRBJ2-7; the D gene is possibly TRBD2 (6 bases). CDR3 length: 15 residues. The V gene lost 11 bases and the J gene lost 2 bases, with 22 bases spanning the gap. Germline V gene lookup returns CDR1 ENHRY and CDR2 SYGVKD. CDR3 in amino acids: CAVHGGTPKTYEQYF. CDR3 nucleotides: TGTGCCGTCCACGGCGGGACCCCCAAAACCTACGAGCAGTACTTC.

This chain joins TRBV18 and TRBJ2-7, with 9 bases fitting TRBD2. V shed 4 bases, J shed 2 bases, and the junction held 12 bases outside the gene matches. Germline V gives CDR1 KGHSH, CDR2 LQKENI. The CDR3 consists of 17 residues. The CDR3 nucleotides read TGTGCCAGCTCACTCTCTATAGCGGGGGTCCTCCCCTACGAGCAGTACTTC. It is translated as CASSLSIAGVLPYEQYF.

The V gene is TRBV5-1, the J gene TRBJ1-1; 9 bases are a match to TRBD1. The CDR3 length is 15 residues. The germline V gene has CDR1 SGHRS and CDR2 YFSETQ. The J segment lost 4 bases and the V segment lost 4 bases, leaving 8 bases of the junction unmatched. DNA for the CDR3: TGCGCCAGCAGCGAAGCGGGGACAGGGTCCACTGAAGCTTTCTTT. Protein sequence: CASSEAGTGSTEAFF.

The rearrangement uses TRBV7-2 and TRBJ2-5; 8 positions agree with TRBD2. The germline V gene has CDR1 SGHTA and CDR2 FQGNSA. J lost 5 bases, V lost 4 bases, and 9 bases had no gene match. The CDR3 contains 15 residues. The CDR3 coding sequence is TGTGCCAGCAGCTCCCGACTAGCGCGGGCGGAGACCCAGTACTTC. Translated, it gives CASSSRLARAETQYF.

The CDR3 DNA is TGTGCCAGCAGCTACCGACGGGCGCCAGAAGAGACCCAGTACTTC. Its protein product is CASSYRRAPEETQYF. This rearrangement joins TRBV7-8 to TRBJ2-5; D call uncertain. Between the trimmed V and J ends, which lost 4 bases and 3 bases, there was a span of 15 bases. From germline, CDR1 is SGHVS and CDR2 FQNEAQ. The CDR3 contains 15 residues.

The J gene is TRBJ1-1, the V gene TRBV30, with unresolved D. The V end lost 3 bases, the J end lost 0 bases, and 11 bases lay between the germline ends. The germline V gene encodes CDR1 GTSNPN and CDR2 SVGIG (reference sequence). CDR3 length: 14 residues. CDR3 sequence reads: CAWRQGQLNTEAFF. The CDR3, as DNA: TGTGCCTGGAGGCAAGGGCAGCTGAACACTGAAGCTTTCTTT.

The rearrangement links TRBV2 to TRBJ2-6; 12 bases are a match to TRBD2. The CDR3 sequence is 17 residues long. With V trimmed by 6 bases and J by 0 bases, 3 bases remained unmatched. CDR1 and CDR2 from the germline V gene are SNHLY and FYNNEI. For the CDR3, the DNA is TGTGCCAGCAGCCCTAGCGGGGGGGCCTCTGGGGCCAACGTCCTGACTTTC. The encoded protein is CASSPSGGASGANVLTF.

V and J are TRBV5-6 and TRBJ2-7, with TRBD1 matching over 9 bases. Germline V gene lookup returns CDR1 SGHDT and CDR2 YYEEEE. The CDR3 is 12 residues long. V trimming: 7 bases; J trimming: 6 bases; junction bases outside the gene matches: 5. The CDR3 DNA follows: TGTGCCAGCGGGACAGGGTACGGCGAGCAGTACTTC. Encoded protein: CASGTGYGEQYF.

This sequence joins TRBV19 and TRBJ2-7; the D gene is possibly TRBD1 (7 bases). Germline V gene lookup returns CDR1 LNHDA and CDR2 SQIVND (reference sequence). Trimming took 4 bases from V and 7 from J, leaving 11 bases between them. The CDR3 extends over 12 amino acids. DNA for the CDR3: TGTGCCAGTAGTACGTCAGGGGGGGAGCAGTACTTC. Protein sequence: CASSTSGGEQYF.

This clone is a singleton in its sample. In nucleotides, the CDR3 is TGTGCCTGGAGCTACGACCCTGATGTGACCCAGTACTTC. Translated, it gives CAWSYDPDVTQYF. The J gene is TRBJ2-5, the V gene TRBV30; D remains unclear. V was cut by 3 bases and J by 7 bases, with 15 bases left in between. CDR3 size: 13 residues. CDR1 is GTSNPN and CDR2 is SVGIG in the germline V gene (reference sequence).

This clone came up a few times. The V call is TRBV5-1, the J call TRBJ2-5, with D perhaps matching TRBD1 (6 bases). Germline V gives CDR1 SGHRS, CDR2 YFSETQ. Trimming took off 0 bases at V and 6 bases at J, with 15 bases between the two ends. The CDR3 runs 15 residues. The CDR3 region has the DNA TGCGCCAGCAGCTTGGAGGGGGTCTCCGTGAAGACCCAGTACTTC. This codes for CASSLEGVSVKTQYF.

J is TRBJ2-7 and V is TRBV9, with unresolved D. This CDR3 has 14 residues. The germline V gene encodes CDR1 SGDLS and CDR2 YYNGEE. The V and J ends lost 3 bases and 6 bases respectively, with 16 bases between them. The CDR3 bases are TGTGCCAGCAGCGGGTCACAGAAGGCAGGCGAGCAGTACTTC. Its protein product is CASSGSQKAGEQYF.

The chain couples TRBV30 to TRBJ2-2; 8 bases are shared with TRBD1. Unmatched junction bases numbered 10, after V lost 5 bases and J lost 8 bases. CDR1 and CDR2 from the germline V gene are GTSNPN and SVGIG (reference sequence). This CDR3 comprises 14 residues. Written as DNA, the CDR3 is TGTGCCTGGGGCCGCCGGACAGGGAAAGGGGAGCTGTTTTTT. It codes for CAWGRRTGKGELFF.